The 29 T cell receptor beta chains below all came from one sample that was sequenced in a study of shared clonotypes between healthy human individuals. Profiling relied on immunoSEQ multiplex PCR, and the TCRdb table lists in-frame clones only, not all of them. The table lists 700,000 or so clones, more than 70% of them singletons. The sample comprised memory CD4+ T cells sorted from blood. Subset in this sample: CD45RA-negative fraction. These receptors came from a woman between 25 and 40 years old in good health.

This chain uses TRBV9 with TRBJ1-5; TRBD1 agrees at 10 bases. Germline values: CDR1 SGDLS, CDR2 YYNGEE. The CDR3 runs to 16 residues. Unmatched junction bases numbered 10, after V lost 4 bases and J lost 6 bases. In DNA, the CDR3 is TGTGCCAGCAGCTCCGACGCGGGACAGGGGCGTCAGCCCCAGCATTTT. This gives the protein CASSSDAGQGRQPQHF.

The chain links TRBV19 to TRBJ2-6, with D possibly being TRBD2 (6 bases). The germline V and J ends were trimmed by 6 bases and 2 bases, with 20 bases remaining between them. Germline loops: CDR1 LNHDA, CDR2 SQIVND (reference sequence). The CDR3 consists of 18 residues. CDR3 nucleotide sequence: TGTGCCAGTAGGCCCGGGACTTTTCAACGCGCTGGGGCCAACGTCCTGACTTTC. Its translation is CASRPGTFQRAGANVLTF.

This clone was detected only a few times. This rearrangement joins TRBV28 to TRBJ2-7, with TRBD1 as a possible D gene (5 bases). Germline CDR1 and CDR2: MDHEN and SYDVKM. This CDR3 is 14 amino acids long. V was pared by 5 bases and J by 6 bases, with 17 bases between. CDR3 sequence (DNA): TGTGCCAGCAGTACTCTTCAGGGATGGGGCGAGCAGTACTTC. It codes for CASSTLQGWGEQYF. The variable domain in full, with the rest retrieved from reference TRBV28 and TRBJ2-7, is DVKVTQSSRYLVKRTGEKVFLECVQDMDHENMFWYRQDPGLGLRLIYFSYDVKMKEKGDIPEGYSVSREKKERFSLILESASTNQTSMYLCASSTLQGWGEQYFGPGTRLTVT.

The J gene is TRBJ1-4, the V gene TRBV2, with D possibly matching TRBD1 (6 bases). CDR3 size: 15 residues. Germline values: CDR1 SNHLY, CDR2 FYNNEI. The ends were cut back, 3 bases at V and 4 bases at J, with 12 bases in the middle. CDR3 sequence: CASSDRTVSNEKLFF. CDR3 nucleotides: TGTGCCAGCAGTGATCGGACAGTGAGTAATGAAAAACTGTTTTTT. Combining the CDR3 with reference TRBV2 and TRBJ1-4 gives the whole variable domain EPEVTQTPSHQVTQMGQEVILRCVPISNHLYFYWYRQILGQKVEFLVSFYNNEISEKSEIFDDQFSVERPDGSNFTLKIRSTKLEDSAMYFCASSDRTVSNEKLFFGSGTQLSVL.

The chain employs TRBV7-9 and TRBJ1-1; 10 bases line up with TRBD1. This CDR3 contains 16 residues. V was pared by 5 bases and J by 8 bases, with 14 bases of the junction left unmatched. Per the germline V gene, CDR1 is SEHNR and CDR2 is FQNEAQ (reference sequence). The CDR3 reads CASSIPRTGGEEEAFF. The DNA for the CDR3 is TGTGCCAGCAGCATCCCGCGGACAGGGGGGGAAGAGGAAGCTTTCTTT.

The chain's CDR3 is CASISATGNGQPQHF. The CDR3 DNA sequence: TGTGCCAGCATCAGCGCTACAGGGAACGGTCAGCCCCAGCATTTT. The chain couples TRBV19 to TRBJ1-5; tentative D call: TRBD1 (6 bases). Germline V gives CDR1 LNHDA, CDR2 SQIVND (reference sequence). Deletions cut 9 bases from V and 6 bases from J, with 21 bases between. The length of the CDR3 is 15 residues.

This clone has ten or more counts. This sequence joins TRBV11-2 and TRBJ2-3; 11 nucleotides agree with TRBD2. Germline CDR1 SGHAT, CDR2 FQNNGV. J was trimmed by 4 bases and V by 7 bases; bases with no gene match: 7. The CDR3 consists of 15 residues. This CDR3 is CASNELAGVADTQYF. The CDR3, as DNA: TGTGCCAGCAACGAACTAGCGGGAGTTGCAGATACGCAGTATTTT.

J is TRBJ1-3 and V is TRBV21-1; the table's TRBD1 call for D was not verified on the DNA. TRBV21-1 is listed as a pseudogene. CDR3 length: 17 amino acids. CDR3 nucleotide sequence: TGTGCCAGCAGCAAAGCTGTCCCGGGACAGGATAGAAACACCATATATTTT. Protein product: CASSKAVPGQDRNTIYF.

The rearrangement uses TRBV7-2 and TRBJ2-7, with a tentative D call TRBD1 (6 bases). Trimming removed 3 bases from V and 7 bases from J, with 13 bases in between. This CDR3 has 13 residues. Per germline, CDR1 SGHTA and CDR2 FQGNSA. The CDR3 nucleotides read TGTGCCAGCAGCTTCCCAGGGGTCGTGGAGCAGTACTTC. Its translation: CASSFPGVVEQYF.

Only one count was recorded for this clone. The chain has TRBV2 and TRBJ1-6; tentative D call: TRBD1 (5 bases). Germline-derived CDR1 and CDR2 are SNHLY and FYNNEI. V shed 7 bases and J shed 9 bases, with 10 bases lying between them. The length of the CDR3 is 12 residues. The CDR3 DNA sequence: TGTGCCAGCAAGGGGTCCGGTTCACCCCTCCACTTT. It specifies CASKGSGSPLHF.

V is TRBV28 and J is TRBJ2-5; TRBD2 agrees at 7 bases. The V gene end was trimmed by 3 bases and the J gene end by 4 bases; junction bases not matched to a gene: 8. Germline CDR1 MDHEN, CDR2 SYDVKM. The CDR3 has 15 amino acids. In nucleotides, the CDR3 is TGTGCCAGCAGTTTGGGCGGGGAGGGTGGAGAGACCCAGTACTTC. Translation gives CASSLGGEGGETQYF.

The chain employs TRBV14 and TRBJ2-2, with a tentative D call TRBD2 (6 bases). Germline CDR1 and CDR2: SGHDN and FVKESK. Trimming shortened V by 4 bases and J by 4 bases, and 13 bases separated the two germline ends. The CDR3 sequence is 15 residues long. Here the CDR3 reads CASSPLLASTGELFF. CDR3 DNA: TGTGCCAGCAGCCCCCTGCTAGCGAGCACCGGGGAGCTGTTTTTT.

This clone was counted a few times. The V call is TRBV5-4, the J call TRBJ2-2, with TRBD2 identical over 13 bases. The V gene's germline CDR1 is SGHNT and CDR2 YYREEE (reference sequence). J gave up 7 bases and V 3 bases, and 9 bases lay outside the gene matches. The CDR3 spans 17 residues. Here the CDR3 reads CASSSRIGTSGVGELFF. CDR3 nucleotides: TGTGCCAGCAGCTCGAGGATCGGGACTAGCGGGGTCGGGGAGCTGTTTTTT.

The chain combines TRBV28 with TRBJ1-5; a possible D gene is TRBD1 (5 bases). With 3 bases removed from V and 1 base from J, the gap between germline ends came to 10 bases. CDR1 is MDHEN and CDR2 is SYDVKM in the germline V gene. The CDR3 has 15 residues. In DNA, the CDR3 is TGTGCCAGCAGTTTCTGGGGACTAAGCAATCAGCCCCAGCATTTT. Residues: CASSFWGLSNQPQHF.

The rearrangement uses TRBV6-1 and TRBJ1-4; tentative D call: TRBD1 (5 bases). The germline V gene encodes CDR1 MNHNS and CDR2 SASEGT. The V gene lost 4 bases and the J gene lost 4 bases, with 10 bases spanning the gap. The CDR3 is 14 amino acids. The chain's CDR3 is CASSVARVNEKLFF. Here the CDR3 DNA reads TGTGCCAGCAGTGTGGCCAGGGTTAATGAAAAACTGTTTTTT.

This chain joins TRBV6-1 and TRBJ1-5, with D possibly matching TRBD1 (5 bases). In germline, CDR1 is MNHNS, CDR2 SASEGT. The germline V and J ends were trimmed by 6 bases and 3 bases, with 12 bases remaining between them. The CDR3 consists of 14 residues. The CDR3, as DNA: TGTGCCAGCAGCAGGGTAAGGGACAATCAGCCCCAGCATTTT. This sequence encodes CASSRVRDNQPQHF.

This sequence joins TRBV10-3 and TRBJ1-1, with a possible D match to TRBD1 (5 bases). The CDR3 loop spans 14 amino acids. V dropped 6 bases and J dropped 1 base, with 12 bases sitting between them. Germline values: CDR1 ENHRY, CDR2 SYGVKD. In nucleotides, the CDR3 is TGTGCCATCAGAACAGGAGAGAAGAACACTGAAGCTTTCTTT. This translates into CAIRTGEKNTEAFF.

The V gene is TRBV14, the J gene TRBJ2-1; D gene unclear. Germline CDR1 is SGHDN and CDR2 is FVKESK. This CDR3 has 13 amino acids. V dropped 3 bases and J dropped 5 bases, with 8 bases sitting between them. CDR3 nucleotide sequence: TGTGCCAGCAGCCAGCTAACGAACAATGAGCAGTTCTTC. Its protein product is CASSQLTNNEQFF.

This chain uses TRBV9 with TRBJ1-1, with 7 bases identical to TRBD1. This CDR3 contains 12 residues. CDR1 and CDR2 (germline): SGDLS, YYNGEE. V shed 3 bases, J shed 4 bases, and the junction held 0 bases outside the gene matches. The CDR3 DNA reads TGTGCCAGCAGCGCAGGGGGCACTGAAGCTTTCTTT. This encodes CASSAGGTEAFF. Full variable domain (remainder filled in from reference TRBV9 and TRBJ1-1): DSGVTQTPKHLITATGQRVTLRCSPRSGDLSVYWYQQSLDQGLQFLIQYYNGEERAKGNILERFSAQQFPDLHSELNLSSLELGDSALYFCASSAGGTEAFFGQGTRLTVV.

This clone was detected many times. Other DNA variants within this sample encode the same CDR3. The chain is built from TRBV7-9 and TRBJ1-1, with D maybe TRBD1 (6 bases). This CDR3 is 13 amino acids long. Germline CDR1 and CDR2: SEHNR and FQNEAQ (reference sequence). V dropped 5 bases and J dropped 4 bases, with 11 bases sitting between them. The CDR3 DNA is TGTGCCAGCAGCACAGGACAGTTCACTGAAGCTTTCTTT. Translation gives CASSTGQFTEAFF.

Concerning this clone: At one end the junction does not follow the germline gene, possibly because of a read error. CDR3 in amino acids: CASSQDGHSGWHRGAVF. CDR3 sequence (DNA): TGTGCCAGCAGCCAAGACGGTCACAGCGGTTGGCACCGGGGAGCTGTTTTT. The rearrangement uses TRBV4-2 and TRBJ2-2, with D maybe TRBD2 (5 bases). Germline V gene sequence: CDR1 LGHNA, CDR2 YNFKEQ. This CDR3 region has 17 residues.

This clone was counted once. The gene calls are TRBV18 and TRBJ2-7; D possibly corresponds to TRBD1 (6 bases). This CDR3 comprises 16 residues. Germline V gene lookup returns CDR1 KGHSH and CDR2 LQKENI. V was shortened by 1 base and J by 3 bases, with 16 bases between the two germline ends. In DNA form, the CDR3 reads TGTGCCAGCTCACCACTCCCACAGGGAAAGTACTACGAGCAGTACTTC. The encoded protein is CASSPLPQGKYYEQYF.

The chain combines TRBV10-3 with TRBJ2-5; no definite D call. The CDR3 runs to 14 residues. V was trimmed by 2 bases and J by 4 bases, leaving 11 bases between them. CDR1 ENHRY and CDR2 SYGVKD come from the germline V gene. This chain's CDR3 is CAISEAGVRETQYF. In DNA, the CDR3 is TGTGCCATCAGTGAGGCTGGGGTTCGAGAGACCCAGTACTTC.

This chain links TRBV13 with TRBJ2-1; perhaps TRBD2 as D (5 bases). The CDR3 length is 15 residues. V was clipped by 5 bases and J by 0 bases, with 11 bases between them. Germline V lookup: CDR1 PRHDT, CDR2 FYEKMQ (reference sequence). Here the CDR3 reads CASSPRRSSYNEQFF. The DNA for the CDR3 is TGTGCCAGCAGCCCTAGGAGGAGCTCCTACAATGAGCAGTTCTTC.

The chain joins TRBV9 to TRBJ2-5, with 9 bases matching TRBD2. V lost 7 bases to trimming and J lost 3 bases; unmatched junction nucleotides: 7. This CDR3 has 14 amino acids. Germline-derived CDR1 and CDR2 are SGDLS and YYNGEE. CDR3 sequence (DNA): TGTGCCAGCGGAAAGGGACTAGCCGAAGAGACCCAGTACTTC. This sequence encodes CASGKGLAEETQYF.

The chain is built from TRBV28 and TRBJ2-2; D call uncertain. This CDR3 region has 15 residues. The germline CDR1 and CDR2 sequences are MDHEN and SYDVKM. With 6 bases removed from V and 0 bases from J, the gap between germline ends came to 11 bases. CDR3 nucleotide sequence: TGTGCCAGCAGCCCGGCGGCCTCGAACACCGGGGAGCTGTTTTTT. As protein: CASSPAASNTGELFF.

The chain has TRBV4-1 and TRBJ2-3; weak D call: TRBD2 (6 bases). The CDR3 consists of 17 residues. V lost 4 bases and J lost 11, with 28 bases in between. Germline-derived CDR1 and CDR2 are MGHRA and YSYEKL. CDR3 sequence (DNA): TGCGCCAGCAGCCTCCTTACGGGGACCCCGGCCGCGGGGATGCAGTATTTT. It codes for CASSLLTGTPAAGMQYF.

This clone was observed a single time. The rearrangement links TRBV4-2 to TRBJ2-1, with TRBD2 matching over 9 bases. Losses at the gene ends were 3 bases for V and 8 bases for J; bases not matched to a gene: 2. CDR3 size: 13 residues. Germline V gene sequence: CDR1 LGHNA, CDR2 YNFKEQ. The DNA for the CDR3 is TGTGCCAGCAGCCAGAGCGGGAGGTATGAGCAGTTCTTC. Amino acid sequence: CASSQSGRYEQFF.

The chain joins TRBV27 to TRBJ1-2, with 9 positions matching TRBD1. The length of the CDR3 is 14 residues. With V trimmed by 6 bases and J by 6 bases, 8 bases remained unmatched. Per the germline V gene, CDR1 is MNHEY and CDR2 is SMNVEV (reference sequence). The CDR3: CASRNRGRFDGYTF. The CDR3 nucleotides read TGTGCCAGCAGAAACAGGGGGCGTTTCGATGGCTACACCTTC.